This T cell receptor (beta chain) was captured in a study of metastatic and nonmetastatic thyroid tumors. Whole-study context: Across blood and tumor or nodule tissue, repertoires from malignant and benign thyroid patients were compared with one another. Study-wide findings and caveats: For both blood and tumor, malignant thyroid tumors reportedly showed significantly higher TCR beta diversity than benign nodules did.

Ten or more counts support this clone. Antigen unknown. In the authors' methods: Researchers built a distant-metastasis classifier for papillary thyroid cancer that drew on CDR3 differences across clinicopathological groups. TCRdb called clones again from the PCR reads with MiXCR. It is TCRdb's table, rather than the study itself, that gives the V and J calls and clone size. Of 25,000 or so clones listed, approximately 16% are singletons. Every patient was untreated before thyroid surgery. CDR1 and CDR2 from the germline V gene are SNHLY and FYNNEI. The V segment lost 5 bases and the J segment 2 bases; nucleotides outside the gene matches: 5. The CDR3 length is 14 residues.

The TCR sequence derives from a male donor with papillary thyroid cancer or a benign thyroid nodule (not recorded which). Some clones in this sample may be carry-over from other donors' samples. The material sequenced was blood. The chain carries TRBV2 and TRBJ1-2, with 7 bases that match TRBD1. CDR3 DNA: TGTGCCAGCAGTCGGACAGGAAAGAACTATGGCTACACCTTC. Protein: CASSRTGKNYGYTF.